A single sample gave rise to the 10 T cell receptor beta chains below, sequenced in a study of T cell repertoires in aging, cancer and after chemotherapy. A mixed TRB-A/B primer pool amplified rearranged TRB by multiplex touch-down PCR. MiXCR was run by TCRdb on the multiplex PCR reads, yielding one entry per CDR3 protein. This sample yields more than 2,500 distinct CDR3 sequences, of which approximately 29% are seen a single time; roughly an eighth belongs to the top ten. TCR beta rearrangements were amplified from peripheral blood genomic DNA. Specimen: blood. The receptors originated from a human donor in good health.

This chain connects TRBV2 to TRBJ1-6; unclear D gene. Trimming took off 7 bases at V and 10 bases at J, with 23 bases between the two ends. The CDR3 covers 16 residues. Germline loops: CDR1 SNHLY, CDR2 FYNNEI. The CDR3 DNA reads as TGTGCCAGCACTCCAGGTCTGGGGTCCCTGGGCTCACCCCTCCACTTT. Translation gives CASTPGLGSLGSPLHF.

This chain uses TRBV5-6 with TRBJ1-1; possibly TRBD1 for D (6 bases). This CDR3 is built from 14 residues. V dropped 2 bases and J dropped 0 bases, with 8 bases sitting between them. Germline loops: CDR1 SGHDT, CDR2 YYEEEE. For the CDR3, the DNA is TGTGCCAGCAGCTTACAGGGCGTGAACACTGAAGCTTTCTTT. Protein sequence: CASSLQGVNTEAFF.

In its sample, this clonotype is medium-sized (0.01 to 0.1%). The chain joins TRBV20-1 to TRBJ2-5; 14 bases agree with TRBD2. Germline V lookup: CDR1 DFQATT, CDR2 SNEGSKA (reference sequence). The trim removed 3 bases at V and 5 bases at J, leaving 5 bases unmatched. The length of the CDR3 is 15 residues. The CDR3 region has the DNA TGCAGTGCTAGGGGACTAGCGGGAGTCGGGGAGACCCAGTACTTC. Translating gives CSARGLAGVGETQYF.

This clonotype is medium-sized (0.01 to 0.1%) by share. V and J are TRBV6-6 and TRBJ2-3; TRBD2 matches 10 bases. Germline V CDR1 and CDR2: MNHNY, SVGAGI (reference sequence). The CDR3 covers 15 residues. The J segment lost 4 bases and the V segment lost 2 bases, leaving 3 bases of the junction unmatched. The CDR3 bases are TGTGCCAGCAGTTACGGGACTAGCGTCGCAGATACGCAGTATTTT. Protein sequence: CASSYGTSVADTQYF.

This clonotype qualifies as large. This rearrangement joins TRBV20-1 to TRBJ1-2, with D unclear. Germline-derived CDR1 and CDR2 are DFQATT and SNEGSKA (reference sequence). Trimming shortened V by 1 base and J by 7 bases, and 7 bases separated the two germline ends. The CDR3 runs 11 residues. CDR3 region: CSARGSSGYTF. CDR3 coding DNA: TGCAGTGCTAGAGGCTCCTCTGGCTACACCTTC.

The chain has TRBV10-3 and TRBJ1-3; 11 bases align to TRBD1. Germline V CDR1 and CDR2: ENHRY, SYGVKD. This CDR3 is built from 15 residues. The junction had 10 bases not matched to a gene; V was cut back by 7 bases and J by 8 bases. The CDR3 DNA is TGTGCCATCAACCGGGGGACAGGGGGTAAAGACACCATATATTTT. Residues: CAINRGTGGKDTIYF.

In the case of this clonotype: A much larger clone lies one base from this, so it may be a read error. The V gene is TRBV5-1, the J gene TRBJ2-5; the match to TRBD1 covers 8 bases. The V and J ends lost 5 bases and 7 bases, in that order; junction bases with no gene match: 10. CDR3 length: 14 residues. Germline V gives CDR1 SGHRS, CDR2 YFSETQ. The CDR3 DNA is TGCGCCAGCAGACCTCCGACAGGGGTCGGGACCCAGTACTTC. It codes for CASRPPTGVGTQYF.

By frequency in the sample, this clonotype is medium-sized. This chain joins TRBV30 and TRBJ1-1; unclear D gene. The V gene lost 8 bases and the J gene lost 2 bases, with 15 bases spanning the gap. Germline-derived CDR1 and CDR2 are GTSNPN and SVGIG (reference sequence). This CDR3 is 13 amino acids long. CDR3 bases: TGTGCCACACCACTCGGGGAAAACACTGAAGCTTTCTTT. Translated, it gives CATPLGENTEAFF.

In DNA, the CDR3 is TGTGCCAGCAGTGTAAGGGGGCGAGAGACCCAGTACTTC. Translation gives CASSVRGRETQYF. The chain recombines TRBV7-2 with TRBJ2-5; 7 bases align to TRBD1. Per the germline V gene, CDR1 is SGHTA and CDR2 is FQGNSA. This CDR3 is built from 13 residues. V dropped 6 bases and J dropped 4; count of bases not matched to a gene: 5. Based on the CDR3 plus reference TRBV7-2 and TRBJ2-5, the full variable domain is GAGVSQSPSNKVTEKGKDVELRCDPISGHTALYWYRQSLGQGLEFLIYFQGNSAPDKSGLPSDRFSAERTGGSVSTLTIQRTQQEDSAVYLCASSVRGRETQYFGPGTRLLVL.

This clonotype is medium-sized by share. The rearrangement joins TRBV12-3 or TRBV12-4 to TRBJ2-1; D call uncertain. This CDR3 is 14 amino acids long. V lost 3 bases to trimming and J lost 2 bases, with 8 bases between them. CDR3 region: CASSLRPPYNEQFF. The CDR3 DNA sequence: TGTGCCAGCAGTTTGCGCCCTCCCTACAATGAGCAGTTCTTC.